This T cell receptor (beta chain) was identified during a study of regulatory T cells in long-lasting Graves disease. V lost 10 bases and J 2 bases, leaving 15 bases between the germline ends. Germline V gene lookup returns CDR1 SNHLY and CDR2 FYNNEI. CDR3 length: 14 amino acids. Specified time point: newly diagnosed GD, antithyroid drugs for less than 3 months. RNA from PBMCs was the source of the TCR library. Library construction for TCR beta used iRepertoire HTBI primers and Arm-PCR of CDR3 regions. TCRdb analysed the multiplex PCR reads with MiXCR anew, one entry per CDR3 protein. The data hold roughly 520,000 distinct CDR3 sequences, with 12% observed a single time. This clonotype was detected many times. The sample was also linked to a second study, of T cells in Graves' hyperthyroidism and ophthalmopathy.

Sample: peripheral blood mononuclear cells (PBMCs), taken at new diagnosis, from a patient treated with antithyroid drugs. The clonotype was recovered from a woman under 40 with Graves disease. This chain connects TRBV2 to TRBJ1-3; no firm D call. CDR3 nucleotides: TGTGCCACCCAAGAAGAGGAAGCTGGAAACACCATATATTTT. This gives the protein CATQEEEAGNTIYF.